What follows are 6 T cell receptor beta chains derived from one specimen sequenced in a study of control samples from healthy donors and cancer patients. Some clones are missing from TCRdb's copy, which holds only in-frame ones; the method was immunoSEQ multiplex PCR. This table has 84,000 or so clones, roughly 91% appearing once. Sequencing was done on a sample of blood. The receptors were gathered from a man aged 25 to 40 in good health.

The count of this clone is one. This chain joins TRBV19 and TRBJ1-5; TRBD1 agrees at 8 bases. The CDR3 sequence is 14 residues long. J gave up 6 bases and V 7 bases, and 8 bases lay outside the gene matches. In germline, CDR1 is LNHDA, CDR2 SQIVND (reference sequence). The CDR3 loop is CASTRQGRIQPQHF. CDR3 DNA sequence: TGTGCCAGTACTCGACAGGGGCGGATTCAGCCCCAGCATTTT.

On this clone: An end of the junction differs from the germline gene, which may be a read error. The chain joins TRBV5-1 to TRBJ1-5; TRBD1 matches 8 bases. CDR1 and CDR2 (germline): SGHRS, YFSETQ. The CDR3 contains 15 residues. CDR3 amino acids: CAGSLRTGTGQPQHF. The CDR3 DNA follows: TGCGCCGGCAGCTTAAGGACAGGGACCGGTCAGCCCCAGCATTTT.

The V gene is TRBV9, the J gene TRBJ2-5; D is uncertain. Germline V gene lookup returns CDR1 SGDLS and CDR2 YYNGEE. The CDR3 is 15 residues long. Trimming stripped 3 bases from V and 3 bases from J, with 15 bases between. The CDR3 protein is CASSEGPGEKETQYF. Written as DNA, the CDR3 is TGTGCCAGCAGCGAGGGCCCTGGAGAGAAAGAGACCCAGTACTTC.

The genes are TRBV5-6 and TRBJ2-7; 15 nucleotides line up with TRBD2. V dropped 4 bases and J dropped 8; count of bases not matched to a gene: 7. This CDR3 has 15 residues. Germline lookup yields CDR1 SGHDT and CDR2 YYEEEE. The DNA of the CDR3 is TGTGCCAGCAGCCAATACGGACTAGCGGGAGGGAAGCAGTACTTC. This gives the protein CASSQYGLAGGKQYF.

This chain uses TRBV11-3 with TRBJ2-1, with 9 bases fitting TRBD1. CDR1 and CDR2 (germline): SGHNT, YENEEA. V lost 2 bases and J lost 4; bases outside the gene matches: 3. The CDR3 has 15 amino acids. In DNA form, the CDR3 reads TGTGCCAGCAGCTTAATGGGACAGGGATACAATGAGCAGTTCTTC. Translation gives CASSLMGQGYNEQFF. Looking up the rest from reference TRBV11-3 and TRBJ2-1 gives the full variable domain: EAGVVQSPRYKIIEKKQPVAFWCNPISGHNTLYWYLQNLGQGPELLIRYENEEAVDDSQLPKDRFSAERLKGVDSTLKIQPAELGDSAVYLCASSLMGQGYNEQFFGPGTRLTVL.

The chain couples TRBV7-3 to TRBJ1-2, with D possibly being TRBD1 (6 bases). CDR3 length equals 13 residues. Germline lookup yields CDR1 SGHTA and CDR2 FQGTGA. Trimming removed 8 bases from V and 8 bases from J, with 18 bases in between. In nucleotides, the CDR3 is TGTGCCAGCGGTCCCGGGACACCGGAGGGCTACACCTTC. It translates to CASGPGTPEGYTF.